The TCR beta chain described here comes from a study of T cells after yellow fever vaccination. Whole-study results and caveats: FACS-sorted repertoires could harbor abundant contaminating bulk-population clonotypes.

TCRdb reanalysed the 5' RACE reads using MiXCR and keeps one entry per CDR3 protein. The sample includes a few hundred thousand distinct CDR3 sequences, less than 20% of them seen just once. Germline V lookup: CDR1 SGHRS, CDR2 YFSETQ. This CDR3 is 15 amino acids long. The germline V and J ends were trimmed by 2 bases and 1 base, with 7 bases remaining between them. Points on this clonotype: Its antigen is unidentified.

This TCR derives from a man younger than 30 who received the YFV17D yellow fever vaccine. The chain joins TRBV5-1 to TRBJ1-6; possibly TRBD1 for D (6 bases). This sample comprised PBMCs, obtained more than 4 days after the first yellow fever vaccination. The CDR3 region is CASSFDRSYNSPLHF. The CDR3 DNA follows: TGCGCCAGCAGCTTCGACAGGTCCTATAATTCACCCCTCCACTTT. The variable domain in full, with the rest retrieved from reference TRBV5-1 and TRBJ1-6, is KAGVTQTPRYLIKTRGQQVTLSCSPISGHRSVSWYQQTPGQGLQFLFEYFSETQRNKGNFPGRFSGRQFSNSRSEMNVSTLELGDSALYLCASSFDRSYNSPLHFGNGTRLTVT.